The table lists the clone carrying this T cell receptor (beta chain) with a few counts. Its antigen is not known. At least 3 on the Clinical Activity Score was recorded for ophthalmopathy patients, who also had NOSPECS grade at least 4 and duration under 3 months. This sample is part of a study of T cells in Graves' hyperthyroidism and ophthalmopathy. Findings of the study overall: Also found in blood were most expanded thyroid clonotypes above 0.001.

Germline CDR1 reads SEHNR; CDR2 reads FQNEAQ (reference sequence). The CDR3 length is 16 residues. Deletions cut 4 bases from V and 0 bases from J, with 10 bases between. RNA transcripts were the template for amplifying TCR beta CDR3 regions. TCR CDR3 underwent first-round RT-PCR with the HTBI primer set. MiXCR, run by TCRdb on the multiplex PCR reads, gives a single entry per CDR3 protein. The data contain a few hundred thousand distinct CDR3 sequences, 12% to 15% of them singletons. This TCR derives from a middle-aged woman with Graves' ophthalmopathy. The chain combines TRBV7-9 with TRBJ2-6; D is unclear. Sequencing was performed on blood. CDR3 sequence reads: CASSSIVGSGANVLTF. The DNA for the CDR3 is TGTGCCAGCAGCTCCATCGTTGGCTCTGGGGCCAACGTCCTGACTTTC.